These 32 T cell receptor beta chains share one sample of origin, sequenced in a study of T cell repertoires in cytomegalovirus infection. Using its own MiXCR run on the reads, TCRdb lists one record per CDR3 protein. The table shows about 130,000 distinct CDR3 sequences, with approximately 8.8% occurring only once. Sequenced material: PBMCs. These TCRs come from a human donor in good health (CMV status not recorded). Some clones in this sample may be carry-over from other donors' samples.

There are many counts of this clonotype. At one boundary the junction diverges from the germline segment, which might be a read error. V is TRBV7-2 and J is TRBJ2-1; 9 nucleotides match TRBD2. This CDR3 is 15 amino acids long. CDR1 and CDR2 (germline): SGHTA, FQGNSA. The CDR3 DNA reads TGTGCCAGCAGCCTAGCGGGGAGCTCCTACAATGAGCAGTTCTTC. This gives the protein CASSLAGSSYNEQFF.

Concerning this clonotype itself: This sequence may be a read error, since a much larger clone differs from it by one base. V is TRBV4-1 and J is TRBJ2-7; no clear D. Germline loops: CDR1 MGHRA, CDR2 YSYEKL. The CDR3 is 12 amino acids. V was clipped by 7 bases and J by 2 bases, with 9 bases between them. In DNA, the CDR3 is TGCGCCAGCAAGAACGGTCCCTACGAGCAGTACTTC. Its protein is CASKNGPYEQYF.

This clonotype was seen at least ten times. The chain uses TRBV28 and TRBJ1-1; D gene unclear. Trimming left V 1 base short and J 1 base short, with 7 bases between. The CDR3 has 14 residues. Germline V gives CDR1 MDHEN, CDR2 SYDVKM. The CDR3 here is CASSLLVENTEAFF. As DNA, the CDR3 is TGTGCCAGCAGTTTATTAGTGGAGAACACTGAAGCTTTCTTT.

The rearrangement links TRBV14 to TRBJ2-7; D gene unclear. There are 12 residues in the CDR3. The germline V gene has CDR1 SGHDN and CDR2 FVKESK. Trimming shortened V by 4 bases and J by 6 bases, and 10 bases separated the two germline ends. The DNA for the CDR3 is TGTGCCAGCAGCCCCCTGTCTGGCGAGCAGTACTTC. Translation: CASSPLSGEQYF.

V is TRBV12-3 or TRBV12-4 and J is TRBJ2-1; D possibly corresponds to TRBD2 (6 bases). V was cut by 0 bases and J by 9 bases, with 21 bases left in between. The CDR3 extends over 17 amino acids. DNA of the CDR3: TGTGCCAGCAGTTTAGCGGAAGGCGGGGAGACCTTAGTTGAGCAGTTCTTC. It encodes CASSLAEGGETLVEQFF.

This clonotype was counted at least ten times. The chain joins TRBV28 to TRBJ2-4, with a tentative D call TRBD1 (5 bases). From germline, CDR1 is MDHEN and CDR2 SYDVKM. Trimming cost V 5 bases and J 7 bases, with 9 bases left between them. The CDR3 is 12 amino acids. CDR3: CASSPNRNIQYF. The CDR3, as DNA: TGTGCCAGCAGTCCCAACAGGAACATTCAGTACTTC.

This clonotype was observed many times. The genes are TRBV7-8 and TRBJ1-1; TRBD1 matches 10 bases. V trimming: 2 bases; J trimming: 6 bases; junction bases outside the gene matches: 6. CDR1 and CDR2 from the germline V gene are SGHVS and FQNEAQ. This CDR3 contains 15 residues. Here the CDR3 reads CASSLRDRGSPEAFF. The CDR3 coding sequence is TGTGCCAGCAGCTTAAGGGACAGGGGTTCCCCTGAAGCTTTCTTT.

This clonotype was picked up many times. The CDR3 region has the DNA TGTGCCAGCACAAAGCCCGTCGGGATGAACACTGAAGCTTTCTTT. This sequence encodes CASTKPVGMNTEAFF. This sequence joins TRBV28 and TRBJ1-1, with D uncertain. CDR1 and CDR2 (germline): MDHEN, SYDVKM. The CDR3 extends over 15 amino acids. The ends were cut back, 7 bases at V and 0 bases at J, with 15 bases in the middle.

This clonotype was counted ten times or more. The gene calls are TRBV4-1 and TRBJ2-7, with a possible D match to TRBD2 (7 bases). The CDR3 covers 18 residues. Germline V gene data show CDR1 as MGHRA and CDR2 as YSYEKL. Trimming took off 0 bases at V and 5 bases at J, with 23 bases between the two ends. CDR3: CASSQDKASEGGVHEQYF. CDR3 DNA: TGCGCCAGCAGCCAAGATAAAGCCAGTGAGGGGGGGGTCCACGAGCAGTACTTC.

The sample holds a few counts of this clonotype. CDR3 protein: CASSKRRTATSTDTQYF. CDR3 DNA sequence: TGTGCCAGTAGTAAAAGACGTACTGCAACTAGCACAGATACGCAGTATTTT. The rearrangement uses TRBV19 and TRBJ2-3, with no clear D. V gave up 4 bases and J gave up 0 bases, with 17 bases separating them. Germline V gene data show CDR1 as LNHDA and CDR2 as SQIVND (reference sequence). The CDR3 runs to 17 residues.

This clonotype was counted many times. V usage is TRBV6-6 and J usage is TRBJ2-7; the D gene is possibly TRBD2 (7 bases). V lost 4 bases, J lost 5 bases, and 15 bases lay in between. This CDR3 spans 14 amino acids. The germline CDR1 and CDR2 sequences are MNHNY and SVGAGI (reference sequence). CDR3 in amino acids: CASSFAGAGNEQYF. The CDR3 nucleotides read TGTGCCAGCAGTTTTGCGGGGGCTGGAAACGAGCAGTACTTC.

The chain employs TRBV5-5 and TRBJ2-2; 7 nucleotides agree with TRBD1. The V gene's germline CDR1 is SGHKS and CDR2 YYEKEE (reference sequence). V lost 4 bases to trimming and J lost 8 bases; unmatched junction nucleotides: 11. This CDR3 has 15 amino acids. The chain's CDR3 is CASSPRGTAFGELFF. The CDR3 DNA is TGTGCCAGCAGCCCAAGGGGGACAGCCTTTGGGGAGCTGTTTTTT. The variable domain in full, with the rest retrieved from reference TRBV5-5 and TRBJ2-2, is DAGVTQSPTHLIKTRGQQVTLRCSPISGHKSVSWYQQVLGQGPQFIFQYYEKEERGRGNFPDRFSARQFPNYSSELNVNALLLGDSALYLCASSPRGTAFGELFFGEGSRLTVL.

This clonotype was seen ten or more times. The CDR3 DNA reads as TGTGCCAGCAGCTTCGTAGCGGGCGCCGACAATGAGCAGTTCTTC. Its translation is CASSFVAGADNEQFF. This chain links TRBV7-8 with TRBJ2-1; 7 nucleotides agree with TRBD2. This CDR3 has 15 amino acids. The V and J ends lost 3 bases and 5 bases, in that order; junction bases with no gene match: 7. CDR1 is SGHVS and CDR2 is FQNEAQ in the germline V gene.

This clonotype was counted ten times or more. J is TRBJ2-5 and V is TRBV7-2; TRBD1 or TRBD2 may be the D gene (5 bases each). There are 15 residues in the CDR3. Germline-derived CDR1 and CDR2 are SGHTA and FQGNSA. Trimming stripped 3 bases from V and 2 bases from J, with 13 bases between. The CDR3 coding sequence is TGTGCCAGCAGCTTCAATAGCGACAGACAAGAGACCCAGTACTTC. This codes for CASSFNSDRQETQYF.

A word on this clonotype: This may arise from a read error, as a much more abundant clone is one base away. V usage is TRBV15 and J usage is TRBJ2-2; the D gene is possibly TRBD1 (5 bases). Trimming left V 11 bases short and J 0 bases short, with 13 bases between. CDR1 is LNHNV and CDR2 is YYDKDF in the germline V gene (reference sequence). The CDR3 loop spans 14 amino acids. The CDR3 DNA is TGTGCCGCCGGACATCCGGCGAACACCGGGGAGCTGTTTTTT. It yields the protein CAAGHPANTGELFF. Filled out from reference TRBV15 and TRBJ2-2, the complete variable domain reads DAMVIQNPRYQVTQFGKPVTLSCSQTLNHNVMYWYQQKSSQAPKLLFHYYDKDFNNEADTPDNFQSRRPNTSFCFLDIRSPGLGDTAMYLCAAGHPANTGELFFGEGSRLTVL.

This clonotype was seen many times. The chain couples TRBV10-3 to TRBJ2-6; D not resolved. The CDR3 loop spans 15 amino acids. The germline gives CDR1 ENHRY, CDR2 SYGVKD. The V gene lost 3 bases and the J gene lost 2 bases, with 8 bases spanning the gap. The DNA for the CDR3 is TGTGCCATCAGTGATACTGGCACTGGGGCCAACGTCCTGACTTTC. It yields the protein CAISDTGTGANVLTF.

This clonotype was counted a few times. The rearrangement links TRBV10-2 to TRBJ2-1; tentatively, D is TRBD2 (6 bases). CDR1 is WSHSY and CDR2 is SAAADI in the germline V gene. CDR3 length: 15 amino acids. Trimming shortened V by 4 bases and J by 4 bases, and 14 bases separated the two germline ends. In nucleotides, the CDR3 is TGCGCCAGCAGTGCGCTGACGGGGGTTTACAATGAGCAGTTCTTC. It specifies CASSALTGVYNEQFF.

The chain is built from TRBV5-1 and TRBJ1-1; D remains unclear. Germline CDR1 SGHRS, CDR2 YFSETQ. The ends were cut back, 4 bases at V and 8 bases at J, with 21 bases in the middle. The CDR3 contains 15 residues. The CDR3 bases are TGCGCCAGCAGCCCTATGGGAGGGTACGGCTCCGAAGCTTTCTTT. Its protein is CASSPMGGYGSEAFF.

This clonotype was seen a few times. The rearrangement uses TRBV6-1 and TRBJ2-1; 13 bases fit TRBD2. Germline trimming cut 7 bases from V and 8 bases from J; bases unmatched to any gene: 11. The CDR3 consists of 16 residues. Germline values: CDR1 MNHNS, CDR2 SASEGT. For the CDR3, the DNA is TGTGCCAGCATCCGAACCCGGACTAGCGGGGGCGATGAGCAGTTCTTC. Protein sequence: CASIRTRTSGGDEQFF.

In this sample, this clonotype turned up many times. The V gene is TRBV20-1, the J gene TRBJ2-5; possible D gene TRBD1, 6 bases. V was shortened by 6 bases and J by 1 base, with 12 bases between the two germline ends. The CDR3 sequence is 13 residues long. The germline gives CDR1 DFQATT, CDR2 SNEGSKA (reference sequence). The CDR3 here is CSADYRVQETQYF. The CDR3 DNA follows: TGCAGTGCCGACTACAGGGTCCAAGAGACCCAGTACTTC.

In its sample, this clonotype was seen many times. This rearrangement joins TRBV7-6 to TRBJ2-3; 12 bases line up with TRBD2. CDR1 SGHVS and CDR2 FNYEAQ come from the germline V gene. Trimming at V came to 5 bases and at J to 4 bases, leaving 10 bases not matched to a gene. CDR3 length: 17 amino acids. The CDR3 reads CASSDTLAGGNADTQYF. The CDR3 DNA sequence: TGTGCCAGCAGCGACACACTAGCGGGGGGCAACGCAGATACGCAGTATTTT.

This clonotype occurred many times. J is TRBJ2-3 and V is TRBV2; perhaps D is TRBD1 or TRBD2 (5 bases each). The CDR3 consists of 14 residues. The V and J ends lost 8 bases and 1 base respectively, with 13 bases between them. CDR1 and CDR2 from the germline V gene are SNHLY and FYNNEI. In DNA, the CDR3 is TGTGCCAGCCTCGGGACGGAAGGCACAGATACGCAGTATTTT. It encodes CASLGTEGTDTQYF.

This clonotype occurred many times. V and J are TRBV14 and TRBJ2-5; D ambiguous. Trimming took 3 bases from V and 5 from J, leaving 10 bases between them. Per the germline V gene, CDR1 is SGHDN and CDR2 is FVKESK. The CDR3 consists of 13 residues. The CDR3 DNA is TGTGCCAGCAGCCAGGCCTTGCGGGAGACCCAGTACTTC. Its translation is CASSQALRETQYF. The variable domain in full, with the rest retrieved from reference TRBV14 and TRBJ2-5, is EAGVTQFPSHSVIEKGQTVTLRCDPISGHDNLYWYRRVMGKEIKFLLHFVKESKQDESGMPNNRFLAERTGGTYSTLKVQPAELEDSGVYFCASSQALRETQYFGPGTRLLVL.

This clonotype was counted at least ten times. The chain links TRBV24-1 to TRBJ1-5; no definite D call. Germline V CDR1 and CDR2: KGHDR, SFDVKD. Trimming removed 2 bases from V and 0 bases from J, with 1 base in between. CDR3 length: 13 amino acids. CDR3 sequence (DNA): TGTGCCACCAGTGATTATAGCAATCAGCCCCAGCATTTT. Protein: CATSDYSNQPQHF.

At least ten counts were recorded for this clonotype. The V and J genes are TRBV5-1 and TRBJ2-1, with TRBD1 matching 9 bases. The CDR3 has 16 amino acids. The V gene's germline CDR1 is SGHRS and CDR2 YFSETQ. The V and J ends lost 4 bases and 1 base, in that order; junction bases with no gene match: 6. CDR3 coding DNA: TGCGCCAGCAGCCATGGACAGGGGTCATCCTACAATGAGCAGTTCTTC. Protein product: CASSHGQGSSYNEQFF. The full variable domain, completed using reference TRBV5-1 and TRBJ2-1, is KAGVTQTPRYLIKTRGQQVTLSCSPISGHRSVSWYQQTPGQGLQFLFEYFSETQRNKGNFPGRFSGRQFSNSRSEMNVSTLELGDSALYLCASSHGQGSSYNEQFFGPGTRLTVL.

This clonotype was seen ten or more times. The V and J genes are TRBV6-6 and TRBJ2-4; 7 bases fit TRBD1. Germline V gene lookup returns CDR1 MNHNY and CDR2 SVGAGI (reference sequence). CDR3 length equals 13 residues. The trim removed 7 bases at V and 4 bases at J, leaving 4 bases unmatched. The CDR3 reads CASTNRGKNIQYF. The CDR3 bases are TGTGCCAGCACTAACAGGGGAAAAAACATTCAGTACTTC.

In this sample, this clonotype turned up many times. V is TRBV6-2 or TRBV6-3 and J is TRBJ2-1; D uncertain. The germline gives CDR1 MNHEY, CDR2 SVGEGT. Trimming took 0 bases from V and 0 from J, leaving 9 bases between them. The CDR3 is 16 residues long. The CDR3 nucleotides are TGTGCCAGCAGTTACTCTCCTTACGACTCCTACAATGAGCAGTTCTTC. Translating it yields CASSYSPYDSYNEQFF.

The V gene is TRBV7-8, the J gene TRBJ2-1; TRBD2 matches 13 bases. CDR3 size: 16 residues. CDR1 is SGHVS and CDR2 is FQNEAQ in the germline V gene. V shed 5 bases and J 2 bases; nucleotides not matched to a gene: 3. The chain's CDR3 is CASSRTSGSPYNEQFF. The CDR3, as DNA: TGTGCCAGCAGCCGGACTAGCGGGAGCCCCTACAATGAGCAGTTCTTC.

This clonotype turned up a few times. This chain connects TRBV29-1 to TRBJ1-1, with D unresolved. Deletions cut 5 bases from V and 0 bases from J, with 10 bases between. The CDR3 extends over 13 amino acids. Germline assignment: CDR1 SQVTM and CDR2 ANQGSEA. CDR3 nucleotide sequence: TGCAGCGTTCGTTCTAGGGTGAACACTGAAGCTTTCTTT. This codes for CSVRSRVNTEAFF.

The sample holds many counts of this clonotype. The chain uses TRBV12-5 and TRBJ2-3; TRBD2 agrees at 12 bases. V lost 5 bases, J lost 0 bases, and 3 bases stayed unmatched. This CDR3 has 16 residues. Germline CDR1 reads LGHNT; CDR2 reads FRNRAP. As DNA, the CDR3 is TGTGCTAGTGGTCCTGGGACTAGCGGGAGCACAGATACGCAGTATTTT. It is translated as CASGPGTSGSTDTQYF. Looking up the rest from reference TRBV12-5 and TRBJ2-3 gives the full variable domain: DARVTQTPRHKVTEMGQEVTMRCQPILGHNTVFWYRQTMMQGLELLAYFRNRAPLDDSGMPKDRFSAEMPDATLATLKIQPSEPRDSAVYFCASGPGTSGSTDTQYFGPGTRLTVL.

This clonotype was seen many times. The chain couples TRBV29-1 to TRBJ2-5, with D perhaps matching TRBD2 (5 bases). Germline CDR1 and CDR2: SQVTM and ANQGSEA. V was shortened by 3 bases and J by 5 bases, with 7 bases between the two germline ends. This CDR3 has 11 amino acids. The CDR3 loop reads CSVDGGETQYF. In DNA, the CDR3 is TGCAGCGTTGATGGCGGGGAGACCCAGTACTTC.

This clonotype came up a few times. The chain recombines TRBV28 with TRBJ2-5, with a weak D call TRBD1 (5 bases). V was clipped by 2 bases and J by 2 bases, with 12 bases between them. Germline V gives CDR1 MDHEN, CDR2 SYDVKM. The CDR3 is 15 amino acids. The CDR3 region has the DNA TGTGCCAGCAGTTTACCCGCGGCAGGGCAAGAGACCCAGTACTTC. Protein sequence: CASSLPAAGQETQYF.